The entry that follows covers one TCR beta chain sequence. Its antigen is undetermined. Libraries of TRB cDNA were made by 5' RACE and carried UMIs. TCRdb re-analyzed the 5' RACE reads; it lists each CDR3 protein once, without DNA. This sample lists about 48,000 distinct CDR3 sequences; its ten largest clones have about 15%. From germline, CDR1 is SGHRS and CDR2 YFSETQ. This CDR3 has 15 amino acids. The sample is drawn from a study of CXCR3-negative and CXCR3-positive naive CD8 T cells. Overall study: Across all libraries, TRB reads numbered about 135 million, with about 1.5 +/- 0.3 million in each library. General study points: Naive subsets did not differ in surface CD5, and the authors estimated TCR strength using properties of the TRB CDR3. Similarly elevated diversity marked both naive subsets, with memory CD8+ cells showing far lower diversity.

The sorter processed each CD8+ T cell subset in triplicate at some 300,000 cells apiece. The receptor comes from a human donor in good health. Some clones in this sample may be carry-over from other donors' samples. The chain uses TRBV5-1 and TRBJ2-3; the D call from TCRdb, TRBD1, cannot be confirmed without DNA. Sample: memory CD8+ T cells from blood. The CDR3 is CASSLIPGSTDTQYF.